This T cell receptor beta chain appears in the sequencing data of a study of shared clonotypes between healthy human individuals. The table lists this clone with a count of one. The antigen remains unidentified. J lost 0 bases, V lost 5 bases, and 7 bases had no gene match. From germline, CDR1 is SGHTA and CDR2 FQGNSA. The CDR3 is made up of 17 amino acids. Clones were read by immunoSEQ multiplex PCR, and TCRdb kept only the in-frame ones, dropping some. The table has 850,000 to 1,200,000 clones, around 76% seen once. Points from the study as a whole: In general, naive subsets displayed greater estimated richness than memory subsets did. With several donors compared, approximately 5.5% of naive CD4 clonotypes were shared.

All of the donors resided in Nashville, Tennessee, and each was a Caucasian adult. The authors divided CD4+ cells into CD45RA+ naive and CD45RA-negative memory subsets. This TCR came from a man in his late teens or twenties in good health. J is TRBJ2-1 and V is TRBV7-2, with TRBD2 identical over 10 bases. The sample consisted of memory CD4+ T cells sorted from blood. Described subset: CD45RA-negative fraction. The CDR3 protein is CASSTQASGSSYNEQFF. The CDR3 coding sequence is TGTGCCAGCAGCACCCAAGCTAGCGGGAGCTCCTACAATGAGCAGTTCTTC.